This T cell receptor (beta chain) appears in the sequencing data of a study of CD8 T cells in Susac syndrome. Sequencing of TCR beta, carried out with a high-throughput approach, was applied to CD8+ and CD4+ T cells from the blood. Control patients had untreated stable or active relapsing-remitting multiple sclerosis by revised McDonald criteria. Purification of the CD8+ and CD4+ T cells relied on negative isolation, and TEMRA cells underwent FACS enrichment. Germline CDR1 MDHEN, CDR2 SYDVKM. V shed 2 bases and J shed 5 bases, with 13 bases lying between them. There are 15 residues in the CDR3. RNA was extracted with the RNeasy kit, and a quantity of roughly 0.5 to 1 ug was reverse transcribed using random hexamers. TCR beta CDR3 was amplified by immunoSEQ multiplex PCR. This amplification extended across 54 Vbeta and 13 Jbeta segments. TCRdb redid the calling of the immunoSEQ multiplex PCR reads with MiXCR, one entry per CDR3 protein. This sample has 160,000 or so distinct CDR3 sequences, with around 95% found just once.

The chain links TRBV28 to TRBJ2-1, with D perhaps TRBD2 (6 bases). This receptor was identified in a human donor with multiple sclerosis. Sequencing was performed on CD8+ T cells from PBMCs. The CDR3 reads CASSLTVGLNNEQFF. CDR3 nucleotides: TGTGCCAGCAGTTTAACCGTGGGACTTAACAATGAGCAGTTCTTC.